This record looks at one T cell receptor beta chain sequence and its context. Its antigen is as yet unknown. Possible read error: a much larger clone is one base away. Via MiXCR, TCRdb re-called the reads, giving one row per CDR3 protein. The data show around 710,000 distinct CDR3 sequences, with about 27% seen just once and around 13% held by the top ten. CDR1 SGHVS and CDR2 FQNEAQ come from the germline V gene. V gave up 3 bases and J gave up 8 bases; unmatched junction bases: 16. This CDR3 contains 18 residues. The entry originates in a study of T cell repertoires in cytomegalovirus infection. Material: cultured CD8+ T cells from PBMCs, obtained from culture after CMV antigen stimulation. This receptor was identified in a human donor in good health (CMV status not recorded). Some clones in this sample may be carry-over from other donors' samples. This rearrangement joins TRBV7-8 to TRBJ2-1; 10 positions match TRBD2. CDR3: CASSFGPSGGPIYYEQFF. The DNA of the CDR3 is TGTGCCAGCAGCTTTGGCCCTAGCGGGGGCCCTATTTACTATGAGCAGTTCTTC. Supplemented by reference TRBV7-8 and TRBJ2-1, the full variable domain reads GAGVSQSPRYKVAKRGQDVALRCDPISGHVSLFWYQQALGQGPEFLTYFQNEAQLDKSGLPSDRFFAERPEGSVSTLKIQRTQQEDSAVYLCASSFGPSGGPIYYEQFFGPGTRLTVL.